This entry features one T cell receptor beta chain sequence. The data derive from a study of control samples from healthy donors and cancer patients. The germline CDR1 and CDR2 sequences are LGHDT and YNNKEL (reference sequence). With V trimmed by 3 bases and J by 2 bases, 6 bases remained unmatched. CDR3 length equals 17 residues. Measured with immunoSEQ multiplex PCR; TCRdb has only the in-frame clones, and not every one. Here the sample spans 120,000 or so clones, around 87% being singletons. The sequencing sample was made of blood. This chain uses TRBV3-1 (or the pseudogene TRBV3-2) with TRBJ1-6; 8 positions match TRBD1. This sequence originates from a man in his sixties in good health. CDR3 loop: CASSQRQGSPYNSPLHF. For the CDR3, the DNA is TGTGCCAGCAGCCAGAGACAGGGGAGTCCCTATAATTCACCCCTCCACTTT.